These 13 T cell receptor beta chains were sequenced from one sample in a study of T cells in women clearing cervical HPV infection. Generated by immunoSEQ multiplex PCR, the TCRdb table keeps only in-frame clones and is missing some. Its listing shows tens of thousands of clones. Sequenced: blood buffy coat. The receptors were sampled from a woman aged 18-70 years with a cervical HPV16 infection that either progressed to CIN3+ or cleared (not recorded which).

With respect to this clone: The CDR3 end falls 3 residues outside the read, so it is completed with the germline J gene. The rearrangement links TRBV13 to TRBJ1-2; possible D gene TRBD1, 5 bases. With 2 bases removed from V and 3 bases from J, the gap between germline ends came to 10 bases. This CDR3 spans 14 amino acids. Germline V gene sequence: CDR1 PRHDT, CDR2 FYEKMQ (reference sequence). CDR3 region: CASSLRGGDYGYTF. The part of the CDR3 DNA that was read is TGTGCCAGCAGCTTAAGGGGAGGGGACTATGGC.

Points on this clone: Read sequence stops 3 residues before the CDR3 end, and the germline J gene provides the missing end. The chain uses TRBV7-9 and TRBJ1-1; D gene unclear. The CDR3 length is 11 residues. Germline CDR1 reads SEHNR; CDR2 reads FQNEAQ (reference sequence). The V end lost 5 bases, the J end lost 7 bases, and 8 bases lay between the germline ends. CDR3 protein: CASSKGLEAFF. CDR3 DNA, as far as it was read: TGTGCCAGCAGCAAAGGGCTTGAA.

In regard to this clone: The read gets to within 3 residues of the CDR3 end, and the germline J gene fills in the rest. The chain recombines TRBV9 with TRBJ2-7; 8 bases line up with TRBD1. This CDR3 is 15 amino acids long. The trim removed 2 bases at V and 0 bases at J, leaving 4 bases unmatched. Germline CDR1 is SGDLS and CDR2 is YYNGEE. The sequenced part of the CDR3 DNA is TGTGCCAGCAGCGTGTCGCAGGGGGCCTCCTACGAG. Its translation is CASSVSQGASYE. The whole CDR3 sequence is CASSVSQGASYEQYF.

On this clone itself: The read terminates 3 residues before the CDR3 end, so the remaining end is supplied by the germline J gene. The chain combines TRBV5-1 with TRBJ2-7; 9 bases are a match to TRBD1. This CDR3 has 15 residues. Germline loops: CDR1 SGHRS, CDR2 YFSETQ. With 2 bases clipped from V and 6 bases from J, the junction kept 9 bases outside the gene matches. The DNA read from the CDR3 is TGCGCCAGCAGCTTCCTTTTGGGACAGGGAGGCGAG. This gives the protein CASSFLLGQGGE. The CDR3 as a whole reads CASSFLLGQGGEQYF.

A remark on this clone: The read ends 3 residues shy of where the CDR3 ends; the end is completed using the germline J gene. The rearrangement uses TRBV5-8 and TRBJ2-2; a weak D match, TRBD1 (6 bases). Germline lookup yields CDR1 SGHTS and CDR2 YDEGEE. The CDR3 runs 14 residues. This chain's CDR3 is CASSFGQGREKLFF. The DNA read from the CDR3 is TGTGCCAGCAGCTTCGGTCAGGGGCGTGAAAAG.

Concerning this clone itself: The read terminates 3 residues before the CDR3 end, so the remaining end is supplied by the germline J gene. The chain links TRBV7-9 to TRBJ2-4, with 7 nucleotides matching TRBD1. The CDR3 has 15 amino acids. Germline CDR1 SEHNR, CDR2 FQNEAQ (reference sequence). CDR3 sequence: CASSLVGQLHYGQYF. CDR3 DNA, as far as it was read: TGTGCCAGCAGCCTAGTGGGACAGTTACACTATGGT.

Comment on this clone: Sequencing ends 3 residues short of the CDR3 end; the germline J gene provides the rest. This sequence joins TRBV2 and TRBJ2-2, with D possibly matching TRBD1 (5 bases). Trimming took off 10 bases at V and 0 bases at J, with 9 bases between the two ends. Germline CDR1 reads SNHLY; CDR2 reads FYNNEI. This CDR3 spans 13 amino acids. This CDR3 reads CATETANTGELFF. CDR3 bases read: TGTGCCACCGAGACAGCGAACACCGGGGAG. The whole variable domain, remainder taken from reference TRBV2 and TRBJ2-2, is EPEVTQTPSHQVTQMGQEVILRCVPISNHLYFYWYRQILGQKVEFLVSFYNNEISEKSEIFDDQFSVERPDGSNFTLKIRSTKLEDSAMYFCATETANTGELFFGEGSRLTVL.

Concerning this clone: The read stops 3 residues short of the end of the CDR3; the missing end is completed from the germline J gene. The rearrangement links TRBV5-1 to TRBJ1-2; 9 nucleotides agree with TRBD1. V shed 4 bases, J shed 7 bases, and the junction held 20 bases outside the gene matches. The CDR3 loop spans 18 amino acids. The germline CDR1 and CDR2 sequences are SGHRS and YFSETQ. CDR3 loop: CASSGGTGPKGLTIGYTF. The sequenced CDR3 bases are TGCGCCAGCAGCGGAGGGACAGGGCCCAAAGGCCTAACTATTGGC.

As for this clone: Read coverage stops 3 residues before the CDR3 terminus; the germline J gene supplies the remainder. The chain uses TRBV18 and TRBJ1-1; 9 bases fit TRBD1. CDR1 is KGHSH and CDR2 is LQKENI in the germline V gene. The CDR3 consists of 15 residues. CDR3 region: CASSATGGSYNEAFF. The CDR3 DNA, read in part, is TGTGCCAGCTCAGCTACAGGGGGCTCCTACAATGAG.

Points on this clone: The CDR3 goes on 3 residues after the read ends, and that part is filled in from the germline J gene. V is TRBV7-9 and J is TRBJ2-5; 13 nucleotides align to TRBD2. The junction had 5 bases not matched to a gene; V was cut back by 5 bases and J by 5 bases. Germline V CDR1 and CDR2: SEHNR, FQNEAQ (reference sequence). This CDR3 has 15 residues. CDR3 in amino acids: CASSPPTSGRETQYF. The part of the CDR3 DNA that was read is TGTGCCAGCAGCCCTCCGACTAGCGGGAGGGAGACC.

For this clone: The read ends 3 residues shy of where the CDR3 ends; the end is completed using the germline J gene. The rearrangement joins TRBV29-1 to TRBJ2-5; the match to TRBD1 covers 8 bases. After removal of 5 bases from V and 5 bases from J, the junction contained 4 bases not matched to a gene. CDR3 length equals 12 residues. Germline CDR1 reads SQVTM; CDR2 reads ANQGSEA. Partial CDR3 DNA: TGCAGCGTTCGGACAGGGCGGGAGACC. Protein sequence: CSVRTGRET. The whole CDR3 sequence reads CSVRTGRETQYF.

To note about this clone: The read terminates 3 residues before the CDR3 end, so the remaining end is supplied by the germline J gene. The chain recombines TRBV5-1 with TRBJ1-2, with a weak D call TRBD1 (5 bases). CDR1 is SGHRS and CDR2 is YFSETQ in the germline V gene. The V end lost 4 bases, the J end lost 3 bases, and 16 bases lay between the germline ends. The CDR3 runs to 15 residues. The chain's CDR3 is CASSRGSVQDYGYTF. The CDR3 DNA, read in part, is TGCGCCAGCAGCCGGGGGTCGGTACAGGACTATGGC.

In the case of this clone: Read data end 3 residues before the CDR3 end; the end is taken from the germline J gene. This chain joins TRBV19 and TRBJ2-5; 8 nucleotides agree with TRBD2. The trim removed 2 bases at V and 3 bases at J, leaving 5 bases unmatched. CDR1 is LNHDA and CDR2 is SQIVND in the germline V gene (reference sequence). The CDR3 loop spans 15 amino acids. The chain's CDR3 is CASSIIGGAEETQYF. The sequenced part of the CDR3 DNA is TGTGCCAGTAGTATAATCGGGGGGGCGGAAGAGACC.